Below, 26 T cell receptor beta chains from the same sample are listed, as sequenced in a study of tumor and adjacent non-tumor tissue in lung cancer. This sample's RNA came from whole unsorted tissue. More than 3 cm separated this lung sample from the edge of the tumor. TCRbeta libraries were built with three rounds of nested PCR, modified from ARM-PCR. TCRdb ran MiXCR on the multiplex PCR reads and lists one entry per CDR3 protein. The sample yields tens of thousands of distinct CDR3 sequences, 76% seen once. Sequenced input: distant non-tumor lung tissue. The receptors originated from a man between 70 and 80 years old with non-small cell lung cancer.

In this sample, this clonotype turned up once. This sequence joins TRBV20-1 and TRBJ1-5, with D tentatively TRBD1 (5 bases). The CDR3 runs 13 residues. Looked up from germline, CDR1 is DFQATT and CDR2 is SNEGSKA (reference sequence). V was pared by 8 bases and J by 4 bases, with 15 bases between. The CDR3 here is CSTPAGGNQPQHF. Written as DNA, the CDR3 is TGCAGTACACCGGCGGGGGGGAATCAGCCCCAGCATTTT.

This clonotype appeared a single time. The germline gene is not matched at one end of the junction; a read error may be the cause. The chain carries TRBV11-3 and TRBJ2-3; TRBD1 matches at 10 bases. The CDR3 sequence is 15 residues long. The V gene's germline CDR1 is SGHNT and CDR2 YENEEA. CDR3 coding DNA: TGTGCTAGCAACCCTAGACAGGGGGCCACAGATACGCAGTTTTTT. Translating it yields CASNPRQGATDTQFF.

On this clonotype itself: A much larger clone differs from this one at a single base, so this may be a read error. The rearrangement links TRBV7-8 to TRBJ1-2; D uncertain. V was trimmed by 3 bases and J by 8 bases, leaving 13 bases between them. This CDR3 contains 13 residues. Germline V gene sequence: CDR1 SGHVS, CDR2 FQNEAQ. The CDR3 loop is CASSFTEVEGYTF. The CDR3 DNA reads TGTGCCAGCAGCTTCACAGAGGTAGAGGGCTACACCTTC.

With respect to this clonotype: At one of its ends the junction is not consistent with the germline gene, which may arise from a read error. This chain connects TRBV11-2 to TRBJ2-1; D possibly corresponds to TRBD1 (5 bases). CDR1 and CDR2 from the germline V gene are SGHAT and FQNNGV. This CDR3 contains 17 residues. CDR3 region: CASVWGPSAASSNGQFF. CDR3 DNA: TGTGCCAGCGTTTGGGGCCCCAGCGCCGCCTCCAGCAATGGGCAGTTCTTC.

In the case of this clonotype: The germline gene is not matched at one end of the junction; a read error may be the cause. V usage is TRBV11-3 and J usage is TRBJ1-1; D remains ambiguous. The CDR3 has 16 residues. Germline V lookup: CDR1 SGHNT, CDR2 YENEEA. CDR3 sequence (DNA): TGCGCCAGCAGCTCCCGGGAGAGAACTCTGAACACTGAAGCTTTCTTT. Encoded protein: CASSSRERTLNTEAFF.

This clonotype occurred many times. The V gene is TRBV7-8, the J gene TRBJ2-3, with D maybe TRBD2 (6 bases). V was cut by 7 bases and J by 5 bases, with 19 bases left in between. Per the germline V gene, CDR1 is SGHVS and CDR2 is FQNEAQ. The CDR3 has 15 residues. The CDR3 sequence: CASIEGTHPLDTQYF. As DNA, the CDR3 is TGTGCCAGCATCGAGGGGACTCATCCCCTAGATACGCAGTATTTT.

A few counts support this clonotype. A much bigger clone sits one base away, suggesting this may be a read error. The chain joins TRBV7-3 to TRBJ2-3, with D unresolved. From germline, CDR1 is SGHTA and CDR2 FQGTGA. The CDR3 is made up of 15 amino acids. DNA for the CDR3: TGTGCCAGCAGCTTAACGGGTTTGATGCCAGATATGCAGTATTTT. It encodes CASSLTGLMPDMQYF.

As concerns this clonotype: One end of the junction is discordant with germline, which a read error may explain. The chain combines TRBV11-2 with TRBJ2-7, with 7 positions matching TRBD1. Germline loops: CDR1 SGHAT, CDR2 FQNNGV. CDR3 length: 12 residues. The CDR3 here is CASSPDRFKQNF. The CDR3 nucleotides are TGTGCCAGCAGCCCGGACAGGTTCAAGCAGAACTTC.

The V call is TRBV20-1, the J call TRBJ2-3, with no clear D. Germline V gene sequence: CDR1 DFQATT, CDR2 SNEGSKA (reference sequence). The CDR3 runs 16 residues. Trimming pared 3 bases from V and 6 bases from J, leaving 22 bases between. DNA for the CDR3: TGCAGTGCTAGTCAAACCAAGTGGGCCCCGGCGGATACGCAGTATTTT. Protein: CSASQTKWAPADTQYF.

The gene calls are TRBV5-5 and TRBJ2-7; tentatively, D is TRBD1 (6 bases). The V end was cut by 9 bases, the J end by 3 bases, with 22 bases between. This CDR3 spans 15 amino acids. Germline CDR1 reads SGHKS; CDR2 reads YYEKEE (reference sequence). The DNA for the CDR3 is TGTGCCAACAGTTTGGCTGGGACAATTGTCTACGAGCAGTACTTC. It codes for CANSLAGTIVYEQYF.

Comments on this clonotype: The CDR3 end shows no conserved phenylalanine or tryptophan, and so a read error is likely. The gene calls are TRBV6-1 and TRBJ2-7, with D unresolved. The CDR3 runs to 14 residues. Germline V gene sequence: CDR1 MNHNS, CDR2 SASEGT. This chain's CDR3 is CPSNPTWMANEQYI. CDR3 sequence (DNA): TGTCCCAGCAACCCGACATGGATGGCCAACGAGCAGTACATC.

This clonotype appeared many times. The chain uses TRBV12-3 or TRBV12-4 and TRBJ1-5; D ambiguous. This CDR3 is built from 12 residues. V was pared by 0 bases and J by 4 bases, with 1 base between. Written as DNA, the CDR3 is TGTGCCAGCAGTTTAGCTAATCAGCCCCAGCATTTT. Translated: CASSLANQPQHF.

In its sample, this clonotype was seen a few times. No conserved phenylalanine or tryptophan is present at the end of the CDR3, so a read error is the likely explanation. V and J are TRBV11-2 and TRBJ2-1, with 7 bases that match TRBD1. This CDR3 comprises 14 residues. From germline, CDR1 is SGHAT and CDR2 FQNNGV. CDR3 in amino acids: CASSLQGTYNEQFL. CDR3 coding DNA: TGTGCCAGTAGCTTACAGGGGACCTACAATGAGCAGTTCTTA.

Regarding this clonotype: The CDR3 does not close with the conserved phenylalanine or tryptophan, likely indicating a read error. The DNA is left out, because the CDR3 cannot be placed on it with certainty; the CDR3 is given as TCRdb lists it. CDR3 region: CSVGDRGYTGELFS. The rearrangement links TRBV29-1 to TRBJ2-2; the table calls TRBD1, which could not be checked here. Germline V gene lookup returns CDR1 SQVTM and CDR2 ANQGSEA. The CDR3 extends over 14 residues, inclusive of both ends.

Points on this clonotype: Possible read error: a much larger clone is one base away. The missing conserved phenylalanine or tryptophan at the end of this CDR3 makes a read error likely. V usage is TRBV20-1 and J usage is TRBJ1-2; D not certain. V was cut by 0 bases and J by 8 bases, with 7 bases left in between. Germline loops: CDR1 DFQATT, CDR2 SNEGSKA (reference sequence). This CDR3 contains 11 residues. CDR3 loop: CSAREQEGYTL. CDR3 in DNA: TGCAGTGCTAGAGAGCAGGAGGGCTACACCCTC.

Remarks on this clonotype: Mismatch with germline at one junction end may stem from a read error. The chain employs TRBV7-9 and TRBJ2-2; tentatively, D is TRBD1 (5 bases). CDR1 and CDR2 from the germline V gene are SEHNR and FQNEAQ (reference sequence). This CDR3 has 15 amino acids. The CDR3 region has the DNA TGTCCCAGCAGCTCGACAGATAAGGGTCCCGGGGAGCTGTTTTTT. It codes for CPSSSTDKGPGELFF.

Worth noting for this clonotype: This may come from a read error, since a much larger clone is one base off. The CDR3 loop reads CSVGVPPLGGDTGELFF. The CDR3 coding sequence is TGCAGCGTGGGGGTACCCCCCCTGGGAGGAGACACCGGGGAGCTGTTTTTT. The chain is built from TRBV29-1 and TRBJ2-2, with a weak D call TRBD2 (6 bases). Germline assignment: CDR1 SQVTM and CDR2 ANQGSEA. CDR3 length equals 17 residues. Trimming pared 6 bases from V and 3 bases from J, leaving 23 bases between.

About this clonotype: The conserved phenylalanine or tryptophan normally closing the CDR3 is absent here, so this likely arose from a read error. The chain uses TRBV20-1 and TRBJ2-3, with TRBD2 matching over 10 bases. This CDR3 spans 14 amino acids. With 6 bases clipped from V and 5 bases from J, the junction kept 8 bases outside the gene matches. Germline assignment: CDR1 DFQATT and CDR2 SNEGSKA (reference sequence). The CDR3 loop reads CSAVVAGGKDTQYL. The DNA of the CDR3 is TGCAGTGCCGTAGTAGCGGGAGGCAAAGATACGCAGTATCTT.

Comments on this clonotype: It may be a read error: a sequence one base away is much more abundant. The chain is built from TRBV20-1 and TRBJ2-7; D possibly corresponds to TRBD1 (6 bases). V lost 1 base, J lost 1 base, and 14 bases lay in between. Germline-derived CDR1 and CDR2 are DFQATT and SNEGSKA (reference sequence). The CDR3 covers 15 residues. The CDR3 DNA is TGCAGTGCTAGAGTTCAGGACAGTCAATCCTACGAGCAGTACTTC. Its translation is CSARVQDSQSYEQYF.

Notes on this clonotype: This likely comes from a read error, as the CDR3 has no conserved phenylalanine or tryptophan at its end. The chain has TRBV11-2 and TRBJ1-1, with D unclear. Germline V CDR1 and CDR2: SGHAT, FQNNGV. The CDR3 contains 15 residues. The chain's CDR3 is CASSFAKSRNTEAFL. The CDR3 DNA follows: TGTGCAAGCAGCTTCGCCAAATCAAGGAACACTGAAGCTTTCCTT.

A note on this clonotype: A read error may produce the germline difference seen at one junction end. The chain recombines TRBV6-2 or TRBV6-3 with TRBJ1-1, with D maybe TRBD1 (6 bases). Germline V gives CDR1 MNHEY, CDR2 SVGEGT. The CDR3 totals 15 residues. Here the CDR3 reads CTSRPLVGQRREAFF. The CDR3 DNA reads TGTACCAGCCGACCCTTAGTGGGACAAAGAAGAGAAGCTTTCTTT.

For the CDR3, the DNA is TGTGCCAGCAGTATCAACACCGGGGATCCGTTTTTT. Residues: CASSINTGDPFF. The V and J genes are TRBV6-2 or TRBV6-3 and TRBJ2-2, with D possibly matching TRBD2 (5 bases). Germline-derived CDR1 and CDR2 are MNHEY and SVGEGT. Trimming took off 5 bases at V and 16 bases at J, with 17 bases between the two ends. The CDR3 totals 12 residues.

This clonotype came up once. The chain joins TRBV24-1 to TRBJ2-3; possibly TRBD1 for D (5 bases). The V and J ends lost 10 bases and 1 base respectively, with 20 bases between them. Germline assignment: CDR1 KGHDR and CDR2 SFDVKD. The CDR3 covers 16 residues. CDR3 amino acids: CATQDKGDYRTDTQYF. The CDR3 coding sequence is TGTGCCACACAAGATAAAGGGGATTACCGCACAGATACGCAGTATTTT.

The J gene is TRBJ2-1, the V gene TRBV20-1, with 10 bases identical to TRBD2. The CDR3 sequence is 15 residues long. V trimming: 7 bases; J trimming: 4 bases; junction bases outside the gene matches: 10. Germline CDR1 reads DFQATT; CDR2 reads SNEGSKA (reference sequence). This chain's CDR3 is CSVMGSGRGYNEQFF. For the CDR3, the DNA is TGCAGTGTTATGGGGAGCGGGAGGGGGTACAATGAGCAGTTCTTC.

Comment on this clonotype: This clone may be a read error of a much larger clone one base away. The chain uses TRBV5-6 and TRBJ2-7; TRBD1 is a possible D gene (5 bases). Germline loops: CDR1 SGHDT, CDR2 YYEEEE. This CDR3 comprises 13 residues. Here the CDR3 DNA reads TGTGTCAGCAGCTTCAGGGTCTCGAGGGAGCAGTACTTC. Translated, it gives CVSSFRVSREQYF.

At least ten counts were recorded for this clonotype. This chain joins TRBV6-1 and TRBJ1-2; the D gene is possibly TRBD1 (6 bases). The CDR3 is made up of 15 amino acids. CDR1 is MNHNS and CDR2 is SASEGT in the germline V gene. Trimming took off 6 bases at V and 3 bases at J, with 17 bases between the two ends. Here the CDR3 reads CASSTRGGSYYGYTF. In nucleotides, the CDR3 is TGTGCCAGCAGCACCAGAGGGGGGAGTTACTATGGCTACACCTTC.